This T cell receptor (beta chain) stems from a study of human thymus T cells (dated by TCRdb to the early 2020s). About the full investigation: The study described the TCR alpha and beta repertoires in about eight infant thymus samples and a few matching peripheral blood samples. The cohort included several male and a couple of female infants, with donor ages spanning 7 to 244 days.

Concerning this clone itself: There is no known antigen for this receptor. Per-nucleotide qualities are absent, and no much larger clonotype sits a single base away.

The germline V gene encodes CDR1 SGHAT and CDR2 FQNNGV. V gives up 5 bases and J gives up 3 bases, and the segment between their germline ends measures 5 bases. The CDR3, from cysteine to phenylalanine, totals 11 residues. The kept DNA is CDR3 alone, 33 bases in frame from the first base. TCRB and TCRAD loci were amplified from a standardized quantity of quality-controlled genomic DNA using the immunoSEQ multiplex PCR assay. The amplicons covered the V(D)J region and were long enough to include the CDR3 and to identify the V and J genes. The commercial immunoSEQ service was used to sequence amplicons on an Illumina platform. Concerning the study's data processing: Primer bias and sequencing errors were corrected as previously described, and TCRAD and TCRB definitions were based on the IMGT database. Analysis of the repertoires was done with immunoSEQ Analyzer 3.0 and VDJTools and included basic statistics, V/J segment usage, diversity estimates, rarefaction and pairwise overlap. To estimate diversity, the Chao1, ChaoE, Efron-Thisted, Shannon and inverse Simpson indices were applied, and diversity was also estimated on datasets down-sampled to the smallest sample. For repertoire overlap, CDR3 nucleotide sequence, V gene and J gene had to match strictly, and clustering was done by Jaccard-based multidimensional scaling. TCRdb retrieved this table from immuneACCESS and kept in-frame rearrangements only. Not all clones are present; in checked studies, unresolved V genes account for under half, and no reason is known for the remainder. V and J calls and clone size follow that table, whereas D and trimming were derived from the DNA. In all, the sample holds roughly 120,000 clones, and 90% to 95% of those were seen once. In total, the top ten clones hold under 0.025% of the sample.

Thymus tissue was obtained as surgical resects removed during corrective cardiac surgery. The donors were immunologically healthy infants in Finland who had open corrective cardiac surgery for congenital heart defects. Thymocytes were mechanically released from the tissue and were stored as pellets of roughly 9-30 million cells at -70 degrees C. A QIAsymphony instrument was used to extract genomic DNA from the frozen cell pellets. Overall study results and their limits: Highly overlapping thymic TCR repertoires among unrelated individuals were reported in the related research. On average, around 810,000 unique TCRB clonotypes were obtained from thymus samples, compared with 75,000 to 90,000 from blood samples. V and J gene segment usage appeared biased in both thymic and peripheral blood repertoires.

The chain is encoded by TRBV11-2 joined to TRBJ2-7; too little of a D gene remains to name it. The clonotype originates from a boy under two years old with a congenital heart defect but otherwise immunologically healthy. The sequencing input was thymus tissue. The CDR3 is CASSANYEQYF. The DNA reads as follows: TGTGCCAGCAGCGCTAACTACGAGCAGTACTTC.